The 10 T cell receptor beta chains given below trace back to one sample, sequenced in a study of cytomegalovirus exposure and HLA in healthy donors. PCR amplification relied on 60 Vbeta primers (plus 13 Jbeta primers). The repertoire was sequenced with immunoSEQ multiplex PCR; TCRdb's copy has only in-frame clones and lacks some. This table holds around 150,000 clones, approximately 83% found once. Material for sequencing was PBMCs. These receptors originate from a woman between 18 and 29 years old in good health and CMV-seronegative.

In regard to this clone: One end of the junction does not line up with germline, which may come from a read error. This CDR3 reads CASSAGAGSTNTQYF. CDR3 DNA: TGTGCCAGCAGCGCCGGAGCGGGGAGCACAAATACGCAGTATTTT. The gene calls are TRBV5-4 and TRBJ2-3, with TRBD2 identical over 7 bases. Germline V gives CDR1 SGHNT, CDR2 YYREEE (reference sequence). The CDR3 consists of 15 residues.

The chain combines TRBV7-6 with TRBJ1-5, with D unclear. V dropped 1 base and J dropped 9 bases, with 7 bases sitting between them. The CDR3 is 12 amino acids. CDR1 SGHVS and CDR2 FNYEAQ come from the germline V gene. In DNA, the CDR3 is TGTGCCAGCAGCTTAGATTCGGGGCCCCAGCATTTT. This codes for CASSLDSGPQHF. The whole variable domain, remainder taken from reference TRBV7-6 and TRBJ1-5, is GAGVSQSPRYKVTKRGQDVALRCDPISGHVSLYWYRQALGQGPEFLTYFNYEAQQDKSGLPNDRFSAERPEGSISTLTIQRTEQRDSAMYRCASSLDSGPQHFGDGTRLSIL.

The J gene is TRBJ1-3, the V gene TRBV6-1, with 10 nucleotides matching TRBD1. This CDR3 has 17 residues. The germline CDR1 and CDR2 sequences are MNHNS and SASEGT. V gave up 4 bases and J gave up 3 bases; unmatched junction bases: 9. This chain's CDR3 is CASSVFPGQGFGNTIYF. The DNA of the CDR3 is TGTGCCAGCAGTGTCTTTCCGGGACAGGGGTTTGGAAACACCATATATTTT.

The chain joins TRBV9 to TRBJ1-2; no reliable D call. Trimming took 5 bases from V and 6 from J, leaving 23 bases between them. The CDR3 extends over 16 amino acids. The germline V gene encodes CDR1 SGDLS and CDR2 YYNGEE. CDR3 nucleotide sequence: TGTGCCAGCAGTCCCCGGGGTTTTGAGGCGAAGAATGGCTACACCTTC. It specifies CASSPRGFEAKNGYTF.

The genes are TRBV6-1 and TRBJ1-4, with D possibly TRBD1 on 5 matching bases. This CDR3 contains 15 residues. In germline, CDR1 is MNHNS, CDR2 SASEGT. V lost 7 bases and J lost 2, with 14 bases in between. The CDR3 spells CASIPLSGTNEKLFF. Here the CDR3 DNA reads TGTGCCAGCATCCCCCTCTCAGGGACTAATGAAAAACTGTTTTTT.

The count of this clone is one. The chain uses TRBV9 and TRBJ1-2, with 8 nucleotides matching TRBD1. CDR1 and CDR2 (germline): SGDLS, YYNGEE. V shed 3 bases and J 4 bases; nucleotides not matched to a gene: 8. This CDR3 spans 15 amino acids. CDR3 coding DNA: TGTGCCAGCAGCGCCCAACCGACAGGGGCCTATGGCTACACCTTC. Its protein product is CASSAQPTGAYGYTF. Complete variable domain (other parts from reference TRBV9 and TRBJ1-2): DSGVTQTPKHLITATGQRVTLRCSPRSGDLSVYWYQQSLDQGLQFLIQYYNGEERAKGNILERFSAQQFPDLHSELNLSSLELGDSALYFCASSAQPTGAYGYTFGSGTRLTVV.

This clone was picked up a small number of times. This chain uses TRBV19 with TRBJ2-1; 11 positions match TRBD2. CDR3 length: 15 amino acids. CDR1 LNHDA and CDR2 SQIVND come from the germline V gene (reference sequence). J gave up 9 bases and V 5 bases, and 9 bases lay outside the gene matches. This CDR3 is CASSFIAGGLSEQFF. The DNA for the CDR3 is TGTGCCAGTAGTTTTATAGCGGGGGGGCTCAGTGAGCAGTTCTTC.

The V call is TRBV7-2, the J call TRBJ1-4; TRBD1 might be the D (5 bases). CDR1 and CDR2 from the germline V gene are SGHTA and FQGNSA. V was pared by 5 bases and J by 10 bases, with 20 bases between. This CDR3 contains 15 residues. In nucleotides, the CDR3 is TGTGCCAGCAGCCGATATATCCAGGGTTCCGGAAAACTGTTTTTT. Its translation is CASSRYIQGSGKLFF. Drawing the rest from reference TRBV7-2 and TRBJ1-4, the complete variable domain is GAGVSQSPSNKVTEKGKDVELRCDPISGHTALYWYRQSLGQGLEFLIYFQGNSAPDKSGLPSDRFSAERTGGSVSTLTIQRTQQEDSAVYLCASSRYIQGSGKLFFGSGTQLSVL.

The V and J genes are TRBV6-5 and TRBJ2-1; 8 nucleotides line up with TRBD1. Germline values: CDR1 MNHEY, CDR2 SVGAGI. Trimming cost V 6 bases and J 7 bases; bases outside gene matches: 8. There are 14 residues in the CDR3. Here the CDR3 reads CASSDRGGRNEQFF. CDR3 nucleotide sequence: TGTGCCAGCAGCGACAGGGGAGGCCGGAATGAGCAGTTCTTC.

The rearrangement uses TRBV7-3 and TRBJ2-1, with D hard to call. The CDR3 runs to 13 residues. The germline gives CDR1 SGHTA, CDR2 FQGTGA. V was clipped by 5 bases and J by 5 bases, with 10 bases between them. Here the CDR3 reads CASSPSNDNEQFF. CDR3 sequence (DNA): TGTGCCAGCAGCCCCTCTAATGACAATGAGCAGTTCTTC.